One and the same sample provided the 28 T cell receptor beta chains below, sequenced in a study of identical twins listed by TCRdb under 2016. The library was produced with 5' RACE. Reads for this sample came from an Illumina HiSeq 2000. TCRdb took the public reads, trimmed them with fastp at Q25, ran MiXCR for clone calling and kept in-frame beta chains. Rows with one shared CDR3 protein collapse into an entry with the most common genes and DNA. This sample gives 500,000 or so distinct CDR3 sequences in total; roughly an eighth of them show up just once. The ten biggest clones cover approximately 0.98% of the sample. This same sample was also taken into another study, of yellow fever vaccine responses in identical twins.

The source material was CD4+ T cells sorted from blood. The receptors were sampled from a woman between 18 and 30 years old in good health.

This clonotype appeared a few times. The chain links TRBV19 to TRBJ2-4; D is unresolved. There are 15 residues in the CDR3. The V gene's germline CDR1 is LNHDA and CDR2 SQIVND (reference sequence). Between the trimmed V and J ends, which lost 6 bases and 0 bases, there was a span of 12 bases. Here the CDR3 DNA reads TGTGCCAGTAGGTTCAGACTTTTAGCCAAAAACATTCAGTACTTC. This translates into CASRFRLLAKNIQYF.

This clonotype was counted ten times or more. This CDR3 reads CASSHLGDTQYF. The CDR3 region has the DNA TGTGCCAGCAGCCACCTTGGGGATACGCAGTATTTT. The V call is TRBV3-1, the J call TRBJ2-3; D unclear. This CDR3 region has 12 residues. Germline V gives CDR1 LGHDT, CDR2 YNNKEL (reference sequence). V lost 3 bases and J 6 bases, leaving 7 bases between the germline ends.

CDR3: CASSSTDRGANTEAFF. Here the CDR3 DNA reads TGTGCCAGCAGCTCAACCGATAGGGGGGCAAACACTGAAGCTTTCTTT. V gene TRBV7-9 combines with J gene TRBJ1-1; a weak D match, TRBD1 (6 bases). Germline CDR1 is SEHNR and CDR2 is FQNEAQ (reference sequence). The CDR3 spans 16 residues. V was cut by 4 bases and J by 2 bases, with 17 bases left in between. Variable domain in full (rest from reference TRBV7-9 and TRBJ1-1): DTGVSQNPRHKITKRGQNVTFRCDPISEHNRLYWYRQTLGQGPEFLTYFQNEAQLEKSRLLSDRFSAERPKGSFSTLEIQRTEQGDSAMYLCASSSTDRGANTEAFFGQGTRLTVV.

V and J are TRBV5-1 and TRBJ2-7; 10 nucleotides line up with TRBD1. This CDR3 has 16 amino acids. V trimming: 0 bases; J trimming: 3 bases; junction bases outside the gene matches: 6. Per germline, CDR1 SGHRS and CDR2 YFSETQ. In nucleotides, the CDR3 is TGCGCCAGCAGCTTGGGAGGGACAGGGGAACACTACGAGCAGTACTTC. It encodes CASSLGGTGEHYEQYF.

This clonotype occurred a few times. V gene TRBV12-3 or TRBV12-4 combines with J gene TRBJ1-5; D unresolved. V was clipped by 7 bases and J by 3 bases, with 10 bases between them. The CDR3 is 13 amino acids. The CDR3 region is CASTLRPNQPQHF. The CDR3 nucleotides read TGTGCCAGCACCCTGCGCCCCAATCAGCCCCAGCATTTT.

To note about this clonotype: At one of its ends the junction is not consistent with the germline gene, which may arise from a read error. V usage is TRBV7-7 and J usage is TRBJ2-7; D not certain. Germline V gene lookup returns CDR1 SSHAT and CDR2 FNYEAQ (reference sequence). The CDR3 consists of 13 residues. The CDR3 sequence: CASSADFGVEQYF. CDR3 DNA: TGTGCTAGCAGCGCCGACTTTGGGGTCGAGCAGTACTTC.

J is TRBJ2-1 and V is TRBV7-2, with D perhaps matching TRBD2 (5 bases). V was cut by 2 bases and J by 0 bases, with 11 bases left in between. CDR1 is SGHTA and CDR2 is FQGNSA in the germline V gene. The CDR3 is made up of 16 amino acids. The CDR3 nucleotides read TGTGCCAGCAGCTTAATGGCCGGGAACTCCTACAATGAGCAGTTCTTC. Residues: CASSLMAGNSYNEQFF.

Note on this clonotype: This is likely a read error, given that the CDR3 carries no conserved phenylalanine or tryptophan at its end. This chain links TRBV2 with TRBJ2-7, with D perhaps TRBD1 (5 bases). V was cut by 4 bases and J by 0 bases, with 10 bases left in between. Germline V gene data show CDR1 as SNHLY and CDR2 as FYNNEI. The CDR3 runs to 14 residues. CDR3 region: CASSGQGSSYEQYL. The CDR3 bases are TGTGCCAGCAGTGGCCAGGGCAGCTCCTACGAGCAGTACCTC.

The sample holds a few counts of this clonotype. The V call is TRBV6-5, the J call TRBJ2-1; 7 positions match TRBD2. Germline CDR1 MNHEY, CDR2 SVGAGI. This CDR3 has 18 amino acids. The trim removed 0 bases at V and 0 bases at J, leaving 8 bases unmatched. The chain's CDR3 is CASSYSGGSSHSYNEQFF. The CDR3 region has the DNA TGTGCCAGCAGTTACTCCGGGGGGAGCTCGCACTCCTACAATGAGCAGTTCTTC.

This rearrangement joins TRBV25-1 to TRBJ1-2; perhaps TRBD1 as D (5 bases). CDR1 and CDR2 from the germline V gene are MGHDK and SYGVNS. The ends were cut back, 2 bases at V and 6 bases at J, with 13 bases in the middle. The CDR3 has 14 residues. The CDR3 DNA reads TGTGCCAGCAGTGAAGGCGCAGGGAGGCATGGCTACACCTTC. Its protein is CASSEGAGRHGYTF.

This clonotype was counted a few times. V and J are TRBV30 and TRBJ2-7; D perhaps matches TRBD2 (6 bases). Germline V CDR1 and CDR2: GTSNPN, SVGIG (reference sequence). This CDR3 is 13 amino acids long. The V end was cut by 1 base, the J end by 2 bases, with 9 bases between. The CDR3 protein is CAWSGPGAYEQYF. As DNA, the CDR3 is TGTGCCTGGAGTGGACCGGGGGCCTACGAGCAGTACTTC.

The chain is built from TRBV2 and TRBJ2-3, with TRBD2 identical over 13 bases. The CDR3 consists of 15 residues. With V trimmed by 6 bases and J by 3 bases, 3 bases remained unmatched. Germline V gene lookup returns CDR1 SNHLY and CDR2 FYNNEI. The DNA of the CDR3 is TGTGCCAGCAGAGGGACTAGCGGGGCGACAGATACGCAGTATTTT. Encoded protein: CASRGTSGATDTQYF. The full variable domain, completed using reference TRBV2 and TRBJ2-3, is EPEVTQTPSHQVTQMGQEVILRCVPISNHLYFYWYRQILGQKVEFLVSFYNNEISEKSEIFDDQFSVERPDGSNFTLKIRSTKLEDSAMYFCASRGTSGATDTQYFGPGTRLTVL.

The CDR3 loop is CASSLPPRSRGNQETQYF. Written as DNA, the CDR3 is TGTGCCAGCAGTTTACCCCCTCGCTCTAGGGGGAACCAAGAGACCCAGTACTTC. The chain couples TRBV28 to TRBJ2-5; possible D gene TRBD1, 6 bases. CDR3 length equals 18 residues. Trimming stripped 2 bases from V and 0 bases from J, with 19 bases between. Germline CDR1 and CDR2: MDHEN and SYDVKM.

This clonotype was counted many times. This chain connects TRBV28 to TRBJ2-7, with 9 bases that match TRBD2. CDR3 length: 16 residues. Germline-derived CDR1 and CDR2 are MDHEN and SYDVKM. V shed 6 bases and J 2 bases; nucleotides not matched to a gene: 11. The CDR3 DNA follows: TGTGCCAGCAGACCTGGCACTAGCGGGCGGCCCTACGAGCAGTACTTC. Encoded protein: CASRPGTSGRPYEQYF.

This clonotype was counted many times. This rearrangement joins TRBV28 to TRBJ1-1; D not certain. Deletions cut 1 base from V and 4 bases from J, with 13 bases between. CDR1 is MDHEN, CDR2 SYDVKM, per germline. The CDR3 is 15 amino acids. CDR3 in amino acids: CASSLYALRTTEAFF. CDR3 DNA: TGTGCCAGCAGTTTATATGCATTGCGGACCACTGAAGCTTTCTTT.

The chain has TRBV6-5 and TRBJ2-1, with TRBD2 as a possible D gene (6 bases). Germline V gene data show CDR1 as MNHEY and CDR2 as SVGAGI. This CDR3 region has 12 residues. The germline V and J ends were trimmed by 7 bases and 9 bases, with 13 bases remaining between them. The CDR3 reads CASTAGGGEQFF. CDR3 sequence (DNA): TGTGCCAGCACTGCCGGGGGAGGTGAGCAGTTCTTC.

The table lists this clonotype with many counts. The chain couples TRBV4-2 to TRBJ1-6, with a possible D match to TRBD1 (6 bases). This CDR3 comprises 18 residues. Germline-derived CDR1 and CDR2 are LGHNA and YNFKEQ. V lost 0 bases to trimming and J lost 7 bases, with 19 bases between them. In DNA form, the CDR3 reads TGTGCCAGCAGCCAAGATCCTACGGGGGCAGGGAGAAATTCACCCCTCCACTTT. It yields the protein CASSQDPTGAGRNSPLHF.

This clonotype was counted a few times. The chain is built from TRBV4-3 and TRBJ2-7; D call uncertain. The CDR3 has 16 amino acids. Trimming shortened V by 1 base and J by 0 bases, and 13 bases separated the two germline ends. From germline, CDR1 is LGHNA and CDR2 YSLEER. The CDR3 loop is CASSQGLGYSSYEQYF. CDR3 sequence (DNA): TGCGCCAGCAGCCAAGGGCTCGGGTACAGCTCCTACGAGCAGTACTTC.

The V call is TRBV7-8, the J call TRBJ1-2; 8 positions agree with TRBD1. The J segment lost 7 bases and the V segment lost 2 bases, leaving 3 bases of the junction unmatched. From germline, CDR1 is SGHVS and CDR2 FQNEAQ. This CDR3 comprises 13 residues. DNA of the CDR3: TGTGCCAGCAGCTTACGGACAGGGAGTGGCTACACCTTC. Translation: CASSLRTGSGYTF.

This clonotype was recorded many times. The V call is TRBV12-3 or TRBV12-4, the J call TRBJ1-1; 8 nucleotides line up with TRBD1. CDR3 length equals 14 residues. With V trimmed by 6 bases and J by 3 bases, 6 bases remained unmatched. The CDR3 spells CASSRQGADTEAFF. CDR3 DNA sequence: TGTGCCAGCAGCAGGCAGGGGGCAGACACTGAAGCTTTCTTT.

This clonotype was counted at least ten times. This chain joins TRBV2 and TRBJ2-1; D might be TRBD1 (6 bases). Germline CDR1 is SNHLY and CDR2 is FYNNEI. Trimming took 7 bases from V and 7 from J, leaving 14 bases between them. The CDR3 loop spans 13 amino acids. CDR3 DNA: TGTGCCAGCACCCGGGACACTGGGAATGAGCAGTTCTTC. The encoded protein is CASTRDTGNEQFF.

The CDR3 DNA sequence: TGTGCCAGCAGCCCCCGGGACAGGATAAGGCCAGGAGTTGGAAACACCATATATTTT. This encodes CASSPRDRIRPGVGNTIYF. The V call is TRBV11-1, the J call TRBJ1-3; TRBD1 matches at 8 bases. Germline-derived CDR1 and CDR2 are SGHAT and FQDESV (reference sequence). V shed 5 bases and J 3 bases; nucleotides not matched to a gene: 18. The CDR3 is 19 amino acids.

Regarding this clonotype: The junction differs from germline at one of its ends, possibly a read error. The CDR3 sequence is CCASGFSAGGTTDTQYF. The CDR3 DNA is TGCTGTGCTAGTGGTTTCTCGGCGGGAGGGACCACAGATACGCAGTATTTT. The chain couples TRBV20-1 to TRBJ2-3; 9 bases agree with TRBD2. Germline assignment: CDR1 DFQATT and CDR2 SNEGSKA (reference sequence). The CDR3 covers 17 residues.

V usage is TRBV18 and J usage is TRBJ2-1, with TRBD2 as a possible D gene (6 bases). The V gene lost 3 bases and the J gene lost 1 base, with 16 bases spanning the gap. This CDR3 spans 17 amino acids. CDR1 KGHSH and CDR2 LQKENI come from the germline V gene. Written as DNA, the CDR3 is TGTGCCAGCTCACCGGGACTGGCACGGGCATCCTACAATGAGCAGTTCTTC. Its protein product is CASSPGLARASYNEQFF.

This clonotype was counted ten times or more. CDR3: CASSLSDGAFF. The DNA of the CDR3 is TGTGCCAGCAGTTTATCTGATGGAGCTTTCTTT. This rearrangement joins TRBV28 to TRBJ1-1; D remains unclear. The CDR3 runs 11 residues. Germline CDR1 and CDR2: MDHEN and SYDVKM. V was cut by 1 base and J by 10 bases, with 7 bases left in between.

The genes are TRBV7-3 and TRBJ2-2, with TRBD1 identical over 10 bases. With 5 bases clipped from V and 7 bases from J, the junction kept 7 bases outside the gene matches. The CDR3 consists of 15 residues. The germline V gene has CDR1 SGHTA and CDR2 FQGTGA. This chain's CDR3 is CASSPTGGAGGELFF. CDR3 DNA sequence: TGTGCCAGCAGCCCGACAGGGGGCGCGGGCGGGGAGCTGTTTTTT.

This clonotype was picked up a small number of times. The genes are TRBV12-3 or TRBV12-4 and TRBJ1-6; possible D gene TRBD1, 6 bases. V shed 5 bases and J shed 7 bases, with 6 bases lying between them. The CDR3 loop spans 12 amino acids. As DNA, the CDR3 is TGTGCCAGCAGTGGGACAAATTCACCCCTCCACTTT. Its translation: CASSGTNSPLHF.

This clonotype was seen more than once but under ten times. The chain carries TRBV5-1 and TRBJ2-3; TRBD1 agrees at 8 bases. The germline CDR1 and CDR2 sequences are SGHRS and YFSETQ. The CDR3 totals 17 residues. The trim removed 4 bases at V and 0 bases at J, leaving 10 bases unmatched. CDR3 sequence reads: CASSHGQGLWSTDTQYF. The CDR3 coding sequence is TGCGCCAGCAGCCACGGACAGGGATTGTGGAGCACAGATACGCAGTATTTT.